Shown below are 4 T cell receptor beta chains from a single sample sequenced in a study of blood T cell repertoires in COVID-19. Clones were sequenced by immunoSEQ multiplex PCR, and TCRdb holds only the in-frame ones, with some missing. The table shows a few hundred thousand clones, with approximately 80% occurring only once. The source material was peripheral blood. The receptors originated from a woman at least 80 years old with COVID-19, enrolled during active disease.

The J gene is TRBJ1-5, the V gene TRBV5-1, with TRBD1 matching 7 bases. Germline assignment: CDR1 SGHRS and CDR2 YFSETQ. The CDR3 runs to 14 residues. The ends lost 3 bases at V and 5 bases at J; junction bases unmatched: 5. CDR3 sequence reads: CASSSGQEHQPQHF. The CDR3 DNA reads TGCGCCAGCAGCTCCGGACAGGAACATCAGCCCCAGCATTTT.

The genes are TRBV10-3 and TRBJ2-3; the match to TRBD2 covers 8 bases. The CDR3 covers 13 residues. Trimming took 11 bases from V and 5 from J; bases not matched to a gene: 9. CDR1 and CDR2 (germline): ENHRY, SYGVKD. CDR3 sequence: CAATSGTLDTQYF. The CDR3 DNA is TGTGCCGCCACTAGCGGAACTTTAGATACGCAGTATTTT.

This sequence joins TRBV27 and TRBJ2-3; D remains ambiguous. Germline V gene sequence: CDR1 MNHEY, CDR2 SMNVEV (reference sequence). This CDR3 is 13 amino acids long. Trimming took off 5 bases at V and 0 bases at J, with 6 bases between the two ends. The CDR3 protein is CASSAASTDTQYF. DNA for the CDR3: TGTGCCAGCAGTGCGGCCAGCACAGATACGCAGTATTTT.

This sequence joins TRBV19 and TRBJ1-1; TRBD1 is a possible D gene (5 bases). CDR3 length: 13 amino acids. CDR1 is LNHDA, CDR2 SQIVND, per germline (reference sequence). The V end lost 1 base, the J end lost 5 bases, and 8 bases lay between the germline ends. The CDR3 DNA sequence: TGTGCCAGTAGTATAGTTCAGGGAACTGAAGCTTTCTTT. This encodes CASSIVQGTEAFF.